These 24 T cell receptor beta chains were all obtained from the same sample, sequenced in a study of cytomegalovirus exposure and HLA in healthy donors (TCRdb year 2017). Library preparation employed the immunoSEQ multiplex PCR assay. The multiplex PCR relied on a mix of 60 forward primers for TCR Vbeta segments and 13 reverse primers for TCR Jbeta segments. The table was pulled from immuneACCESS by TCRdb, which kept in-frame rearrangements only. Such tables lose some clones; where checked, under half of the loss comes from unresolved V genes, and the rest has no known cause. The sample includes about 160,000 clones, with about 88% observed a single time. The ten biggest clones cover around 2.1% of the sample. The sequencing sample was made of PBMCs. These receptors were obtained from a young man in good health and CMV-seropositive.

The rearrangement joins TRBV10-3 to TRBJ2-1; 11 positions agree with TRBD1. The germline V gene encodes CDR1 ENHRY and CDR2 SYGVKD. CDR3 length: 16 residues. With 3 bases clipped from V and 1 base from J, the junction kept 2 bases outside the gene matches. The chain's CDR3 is CAISDRDRGSYNEQFF. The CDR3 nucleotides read TGTGCCATCAGTGACAGGGACAGGGGGTCCTACAATGAGCAGTTCTTC.

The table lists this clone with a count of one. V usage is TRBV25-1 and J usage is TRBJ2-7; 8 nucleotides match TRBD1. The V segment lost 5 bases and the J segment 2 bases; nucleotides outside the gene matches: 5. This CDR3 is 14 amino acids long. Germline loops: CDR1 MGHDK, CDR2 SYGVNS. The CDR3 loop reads CASSTGTGAYEQYF. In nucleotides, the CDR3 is TGTGCCAGCAGTACCGGGACAGGTGCCTACGAGCAGTACTTC.

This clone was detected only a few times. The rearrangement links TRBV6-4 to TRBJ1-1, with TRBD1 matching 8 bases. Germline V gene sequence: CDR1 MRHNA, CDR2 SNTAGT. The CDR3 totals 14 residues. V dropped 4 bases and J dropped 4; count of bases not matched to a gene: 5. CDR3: CASSAGQGGTEAFF. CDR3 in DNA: TGTGCCAGCAGTGCTGGACAGGGAGGCACTGAAGCTTTCTTT.

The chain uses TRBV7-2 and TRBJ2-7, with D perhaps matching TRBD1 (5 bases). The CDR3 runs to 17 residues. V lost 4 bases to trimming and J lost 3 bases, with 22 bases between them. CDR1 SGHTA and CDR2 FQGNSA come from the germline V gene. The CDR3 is CASSYEPPGKGNYEQYF. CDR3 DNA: TGTGCCAGCAGCTACGAACCACCAGGGAAGGGAAACTACGAGCAGTACTTC. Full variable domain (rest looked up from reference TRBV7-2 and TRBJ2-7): GAGVSQSPSNKVTEKGKDVELRCDPISGHTALYWYRQSLGQGLEFLIYFQGNSAPDKSGLPSDRFSAERTGGSVSTLTIQRTQQEDSAVYLCASSYEPPGKGNYEQYFGPGTRLTVT.

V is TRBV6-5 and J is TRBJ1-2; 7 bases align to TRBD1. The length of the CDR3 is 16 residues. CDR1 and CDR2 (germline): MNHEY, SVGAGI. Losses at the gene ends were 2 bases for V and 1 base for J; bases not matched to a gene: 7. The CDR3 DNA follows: TGTGCCAGCAGTTACGGGGGCGCAGGGGGTAACTATGGCTACACCTTC. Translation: CASSYGGAGGNYGYTF.

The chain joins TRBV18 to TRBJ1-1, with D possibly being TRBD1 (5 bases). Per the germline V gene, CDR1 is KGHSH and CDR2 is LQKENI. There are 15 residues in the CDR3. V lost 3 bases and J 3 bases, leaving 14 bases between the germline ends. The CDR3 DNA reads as TGTGCCAGCTCACCCTCTAGGGGCGGGGACACTGAAGCTTTCTTT. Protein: CASSPSRGGDTEAFF.

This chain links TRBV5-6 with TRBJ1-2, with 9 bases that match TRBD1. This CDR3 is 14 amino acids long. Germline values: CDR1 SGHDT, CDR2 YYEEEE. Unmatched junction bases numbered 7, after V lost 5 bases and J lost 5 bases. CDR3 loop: CASSVDRGRYGYTF. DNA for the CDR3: TGTGCCAGCAGTGTGGACAGGGGACGGTATGGCTACACCTTC.

This CDR3 reads CASSPDNEQFF. The CDR3 coding sequence is TGTGCCAGCAGCCCCGACAATGAGCAGTTCTTC. This chain joins TRBV7-9 and TRBJ2-1; D unclear. Deletions cut 5 bases from V and 5 bases from J, with 4 bases between. Germline values: CDR1 SEHNR, CDR2 FQNEAQ (reference sequence). The CDR3 contains 11 residues.

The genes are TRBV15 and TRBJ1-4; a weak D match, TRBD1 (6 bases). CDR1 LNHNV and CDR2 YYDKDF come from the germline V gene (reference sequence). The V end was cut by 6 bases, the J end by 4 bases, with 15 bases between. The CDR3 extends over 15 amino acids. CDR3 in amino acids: CATSMDSYDNEKLFF. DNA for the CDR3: TGTGCCACCAGTATGGACAGCTATGATAATGAAAAACTGTTTTTT.

The chain's CDR3 is CASSQSSGWTEAFF. DNA of the CDR3: TGCGCCAGCAGTCAATCCTCAGGGTGGACTGAAGCTTTCTTT. This chain uses TRBV23-1 with TRBJ1-1, with D possibly being TRBD1 (5 bases). TRBV23-1 carries the ORF label, with uncertain function. The CDR3 contains 14 residues. Trimming left V 0 bases short and J 5 bases short, with 10 bases between.

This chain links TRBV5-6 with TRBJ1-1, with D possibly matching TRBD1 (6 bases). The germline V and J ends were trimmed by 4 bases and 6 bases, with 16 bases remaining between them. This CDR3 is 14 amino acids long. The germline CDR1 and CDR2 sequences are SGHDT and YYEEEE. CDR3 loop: CASSALQGSSEAFF. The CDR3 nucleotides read TGTGCCAGCAGCGCATTACAGGGTTCATCTGAAGCTTTCTTT.

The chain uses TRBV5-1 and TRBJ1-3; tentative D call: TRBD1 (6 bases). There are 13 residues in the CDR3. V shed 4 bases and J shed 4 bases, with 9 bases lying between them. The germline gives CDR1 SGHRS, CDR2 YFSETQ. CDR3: CASSNDRGNTIYF. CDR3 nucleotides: TGCGCCAGCAGCAACGACAGGGGAAACACCATATATTTT. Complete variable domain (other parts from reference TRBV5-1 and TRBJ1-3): KAGVTQTPRYLIKTRGQQVTLSCSPISGHRSVSWYQQTPGQGLQFLFEYFSETQRNKGNFPGRFSGRQFSNSRSEMNVSTLELGDSALYLCASSNDRGNTIYFGEGSWLTVV.

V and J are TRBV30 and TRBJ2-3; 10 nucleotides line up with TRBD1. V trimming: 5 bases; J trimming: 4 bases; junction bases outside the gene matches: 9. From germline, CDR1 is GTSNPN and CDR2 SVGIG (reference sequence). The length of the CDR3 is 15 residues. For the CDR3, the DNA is TGTGCCTGGGAGACGGGACAGGGGTTGGCAGATACGCAGTATTTT. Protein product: CAWETGQGLADTQYF.

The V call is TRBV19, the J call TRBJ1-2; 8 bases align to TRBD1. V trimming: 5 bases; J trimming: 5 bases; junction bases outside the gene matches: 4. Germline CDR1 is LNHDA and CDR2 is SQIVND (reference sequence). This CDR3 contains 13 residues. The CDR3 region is CASSPTGGYGYTF. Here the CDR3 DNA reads TGTGCCAGTAGTCCCACAGGGGGTTATGGCTACACCTTC.

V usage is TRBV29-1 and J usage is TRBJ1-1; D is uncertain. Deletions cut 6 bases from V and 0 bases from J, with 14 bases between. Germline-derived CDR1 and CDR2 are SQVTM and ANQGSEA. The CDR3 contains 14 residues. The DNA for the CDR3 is TGCAGCGTACTGAGACAAAGCATGAACACTGAAGCTTTCTTT. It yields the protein CSVLRQSMNTEAFF.

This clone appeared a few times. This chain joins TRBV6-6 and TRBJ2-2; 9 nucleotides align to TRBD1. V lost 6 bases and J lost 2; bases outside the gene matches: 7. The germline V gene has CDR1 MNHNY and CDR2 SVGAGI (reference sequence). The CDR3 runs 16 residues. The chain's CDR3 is CASSDPGQGNTGELFF. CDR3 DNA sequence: TGTGCCAGCAGCGATCCGGGACAGGGAAACACCGGGGAGCTGTTTTTT.

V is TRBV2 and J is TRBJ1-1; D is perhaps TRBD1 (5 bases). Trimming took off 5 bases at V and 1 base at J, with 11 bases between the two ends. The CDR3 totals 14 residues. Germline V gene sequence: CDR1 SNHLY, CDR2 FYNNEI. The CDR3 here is CASSFQQANTEAFF. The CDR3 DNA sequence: TGTGCCAGCAGTTTTCAACAGGCGAACACTGAAGCTTTCTTT.

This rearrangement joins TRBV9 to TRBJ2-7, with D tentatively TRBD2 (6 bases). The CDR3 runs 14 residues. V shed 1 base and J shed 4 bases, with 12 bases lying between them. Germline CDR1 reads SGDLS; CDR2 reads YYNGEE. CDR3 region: CASSVRESWYEQYF. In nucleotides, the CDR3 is TGTGCCAGCAGCGTACGGGAGAGTTGGTACGAGCAGTACTTC.

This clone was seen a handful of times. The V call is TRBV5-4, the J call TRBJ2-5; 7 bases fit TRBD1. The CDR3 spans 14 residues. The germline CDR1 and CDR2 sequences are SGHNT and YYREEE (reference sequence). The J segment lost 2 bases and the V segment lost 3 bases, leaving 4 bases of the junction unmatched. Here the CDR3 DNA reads TGTGCCAGCAGCTCCGGACAGGCTCAAGAGACCCAGTACTTC. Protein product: CASSSGQAQETQYF.

CDR3 in DNA: TGTGCCAGCAGGCAAGGGGGCACCGGGGAGCTGTTTTTT. Its translation: CASRQGGTGELFF. The rearrangement uses TRBV6-1 and TRBJ2-2; TRBD1 is a possible D gene (6 bases). This CDR3 is built from 13 residues. Germline CDR1 is MNHNS and CDR2 is SASEGT. V was shortened by 6 bases and J by 4 bases, with 9 bases between the two germline ends.

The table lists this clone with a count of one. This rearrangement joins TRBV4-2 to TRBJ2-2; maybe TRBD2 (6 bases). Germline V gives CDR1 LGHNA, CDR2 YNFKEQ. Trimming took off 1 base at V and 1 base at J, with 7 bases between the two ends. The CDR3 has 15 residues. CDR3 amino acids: CASSQGGVNTGELFF. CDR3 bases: TGTGCCAGCAGCCAAGGGGGGGTGAACACCGGGGAGCTGTTTTTT.

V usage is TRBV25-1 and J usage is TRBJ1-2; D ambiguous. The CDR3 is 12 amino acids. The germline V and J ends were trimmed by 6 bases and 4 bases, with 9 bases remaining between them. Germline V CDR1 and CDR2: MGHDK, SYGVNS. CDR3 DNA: TGTGCCAGCAGAGGGAGTGGCTATGGCTACACCTTC. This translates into CASRGSGYGYTF.

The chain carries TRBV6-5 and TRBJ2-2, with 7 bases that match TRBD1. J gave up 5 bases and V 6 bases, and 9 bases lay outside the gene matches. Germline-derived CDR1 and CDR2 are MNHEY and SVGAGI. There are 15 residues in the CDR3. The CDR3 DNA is TGTGCCAGCAGGAGGGGGCTAGTCGGGACCGGGGAGCTGTTTTTT. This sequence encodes CASRRGLVGTGELFF.

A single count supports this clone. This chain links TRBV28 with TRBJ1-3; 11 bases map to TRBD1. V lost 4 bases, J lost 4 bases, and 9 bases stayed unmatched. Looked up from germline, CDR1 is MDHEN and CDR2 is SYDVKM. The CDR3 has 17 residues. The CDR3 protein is CASSSAPGQGDGNTIYF. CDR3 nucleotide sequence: TGTGCCAGCAGTTCCGCCCCGGGACAGGGGGACGGAAACACCATATATTTT.